This TCR beta chain derives from a study of cytomegalovirus exposure and HLA in healthy donors. The PCR was carried out with 60 Vbeta primers and 13 Jbeta primers. In the authors' workflow: Among the unique TCR beta chains that a later analysis counted, roughly 80 million in all, 9.5 million to 11 million were shared. Assay: immunoSEQ multiplex PCR; the TCRdb copy retains only in-frame clones and omits some. The V and J calls and clone size were taken over from that table, and D and trimming were inferred from the DNA. The sample lists under 150,000 clones, over 65% occurring once. Regarding this clone: No antigen is known for it.

Regarding donors, all were healthy bone marrow donors. Per the germline V gene, CDR1 is MDHEN and CDR2 is SYDVKM. V was cut by 7 bases and J by 10 bases, with 11 bases left in between. The CDR3 has 12 residues. Study-wide results and limits: Later on, a genetic analysis was performed. It linked a missense variant in DCLRE1C with V- and J-gene trimming of TCR beta.

This receptor was taken from a young woman in good health and CMV-seropositive. Sequencing was carried out using PBMCs. This chain links TRBV28 with TRBJ1-6, with a possible D match to TRBD1 (5 bases). DNA for the CDR3: TGTGCCAGCAACGGGCAGGGCTCACCCCTCCACTTT. It yields the protein CASNGQGSPLHF.